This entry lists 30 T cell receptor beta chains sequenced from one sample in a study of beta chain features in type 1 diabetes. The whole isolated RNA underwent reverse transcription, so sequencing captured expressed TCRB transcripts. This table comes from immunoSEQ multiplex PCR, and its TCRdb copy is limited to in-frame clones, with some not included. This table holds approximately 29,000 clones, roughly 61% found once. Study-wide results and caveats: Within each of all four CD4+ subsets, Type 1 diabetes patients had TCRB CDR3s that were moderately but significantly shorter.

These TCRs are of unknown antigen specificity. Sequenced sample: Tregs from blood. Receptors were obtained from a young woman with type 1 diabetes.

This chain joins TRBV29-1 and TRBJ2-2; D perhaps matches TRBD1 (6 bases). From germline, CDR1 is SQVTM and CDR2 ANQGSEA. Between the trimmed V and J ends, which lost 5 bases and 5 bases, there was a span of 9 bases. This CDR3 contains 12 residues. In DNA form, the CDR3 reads TGCAGCGTTACAGGGTATACCGGGGAGCTGTTTTTT. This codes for CSVTGYTGELFF.

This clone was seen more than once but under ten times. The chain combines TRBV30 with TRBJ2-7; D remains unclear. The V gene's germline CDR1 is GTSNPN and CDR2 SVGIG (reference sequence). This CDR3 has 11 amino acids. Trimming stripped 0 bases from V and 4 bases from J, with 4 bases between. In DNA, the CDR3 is TGTGCCTGGAGTGTAACTTACGAGCAGTACTTC. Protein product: CAWSVTYEQYF.

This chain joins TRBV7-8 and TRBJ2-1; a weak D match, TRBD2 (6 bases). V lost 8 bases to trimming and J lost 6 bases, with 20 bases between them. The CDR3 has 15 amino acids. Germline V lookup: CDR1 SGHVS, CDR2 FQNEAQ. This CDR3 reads CASAFSGGSPNEQFF. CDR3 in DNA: TGTGCCAGCGCCTTTAGCGGAGGGTCCCCCAATGAGCAGTTCTTC.

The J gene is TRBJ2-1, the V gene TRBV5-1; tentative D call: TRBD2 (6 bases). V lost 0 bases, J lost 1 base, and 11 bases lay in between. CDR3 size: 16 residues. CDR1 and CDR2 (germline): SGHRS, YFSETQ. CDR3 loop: CASSLGEGLSYNEQFF. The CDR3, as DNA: TGCGCCAGCAGCTTGGGGGAAGGACTATCCTACAATGAGCAGTTCTTC.

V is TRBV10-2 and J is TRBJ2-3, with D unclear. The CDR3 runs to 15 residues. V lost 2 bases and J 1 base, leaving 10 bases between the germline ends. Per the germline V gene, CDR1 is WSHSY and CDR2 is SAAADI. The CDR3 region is CASSELTSGTDTQYF. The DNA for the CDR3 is TGCGCCAGCAGTGAGCTGACATCCGGCACAGATACGCAGTATTTT.

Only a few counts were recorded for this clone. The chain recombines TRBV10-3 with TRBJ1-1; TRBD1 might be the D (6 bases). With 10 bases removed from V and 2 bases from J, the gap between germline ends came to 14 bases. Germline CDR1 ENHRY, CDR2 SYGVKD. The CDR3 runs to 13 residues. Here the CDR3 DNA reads TGTGCCACCGTCAGGACAGTCAACACTGAAGCTTTCTTT. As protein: CATVRTVNTEAFF.

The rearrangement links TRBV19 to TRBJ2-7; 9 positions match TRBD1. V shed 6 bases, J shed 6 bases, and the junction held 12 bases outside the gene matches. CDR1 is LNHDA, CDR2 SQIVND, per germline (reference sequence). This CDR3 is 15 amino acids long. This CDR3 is CASRPGDREGGEQYF. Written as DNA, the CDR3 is TGTGCCAGTAGACCGGGGGACAGGGAGGGGGGCGAGCAGTACTTC.

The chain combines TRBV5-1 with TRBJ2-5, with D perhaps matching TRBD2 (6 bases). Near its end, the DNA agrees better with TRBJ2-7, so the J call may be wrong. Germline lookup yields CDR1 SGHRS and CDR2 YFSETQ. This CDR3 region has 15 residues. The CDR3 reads CASSSVVGGSYEQYF. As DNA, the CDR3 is TGCGCCAGCAGCTCGGTAGTGGGGGGATCGTACGAGCAGTACTTC.

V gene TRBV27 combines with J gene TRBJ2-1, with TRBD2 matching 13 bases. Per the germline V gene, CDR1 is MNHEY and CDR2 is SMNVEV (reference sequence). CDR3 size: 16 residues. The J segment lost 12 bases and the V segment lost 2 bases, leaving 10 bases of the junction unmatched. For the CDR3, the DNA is TGTGCCAGCAGTTTACTGGGACTAGCGGGAATTAAGGGGCAGTTCTTC. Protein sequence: CASSLLGLAGIKGQFF.

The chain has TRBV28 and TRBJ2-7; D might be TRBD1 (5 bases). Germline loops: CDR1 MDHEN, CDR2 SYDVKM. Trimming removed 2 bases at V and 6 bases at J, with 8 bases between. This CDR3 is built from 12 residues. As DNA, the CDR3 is TGTGCCAGCAGTTTAAGGGGTGCCGAGCAGTACTTC. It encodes CASSLRGAEQYF.

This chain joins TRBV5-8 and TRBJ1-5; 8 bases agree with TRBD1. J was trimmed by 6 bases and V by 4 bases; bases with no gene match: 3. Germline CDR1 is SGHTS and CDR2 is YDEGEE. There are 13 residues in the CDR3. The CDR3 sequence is CASSRTGIQPQHF. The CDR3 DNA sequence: TGTGCCAGCAGCCGGACAGGGATTCAGCCCCAGCATTTT.

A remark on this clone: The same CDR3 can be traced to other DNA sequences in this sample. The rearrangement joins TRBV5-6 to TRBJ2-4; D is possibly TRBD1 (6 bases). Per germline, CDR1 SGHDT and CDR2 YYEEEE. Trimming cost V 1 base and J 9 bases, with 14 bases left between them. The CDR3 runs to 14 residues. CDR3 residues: CASSLTQGMGIQYF. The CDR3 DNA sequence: TGTGCCAGCAGCTTGACGCAGGGGATGGGCATTCAGTACTTC.

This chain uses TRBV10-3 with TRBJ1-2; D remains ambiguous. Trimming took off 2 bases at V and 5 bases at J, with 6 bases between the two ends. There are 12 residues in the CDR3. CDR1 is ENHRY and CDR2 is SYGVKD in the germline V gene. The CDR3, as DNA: TGTGCCATCAGTGAGGGGCCGTATGGCTACACCTTC. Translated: CAISEGPYGYTF.

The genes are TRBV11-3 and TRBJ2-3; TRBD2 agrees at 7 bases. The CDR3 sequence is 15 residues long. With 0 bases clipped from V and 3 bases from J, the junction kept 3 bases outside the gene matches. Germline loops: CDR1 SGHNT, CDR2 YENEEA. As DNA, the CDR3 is TGTGCCAGCAGCTTAGATCTTAGCGGGACAGATACGCAGTATTTT. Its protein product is CASSLDLSGTDTQYF. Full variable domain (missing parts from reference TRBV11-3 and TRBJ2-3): EAGVVQSPRYKIIEKKQPVAFWCNPISGHNTLYWYLQNLGQGPELLIRYENEEAVDDSQLPKDRFSAERLKGVDSTLKIQPAELGDSAVYLCASSLDLSGTDTQYFGPGTRLTVL.

The CDR3 bases are TGTGCCAGCAGCCCAACAGGGGGAGTGGAGACCCAGTACTTC. Translated, it gives CASSPTGGVETQYF. This chain connects TRBV9 to TRBJ2-5, with 8 bases that match TRBD1. With V trimmed by 4 bases and J by 5 bases, 7 bases remained unmatched. This CDR3 is built from 14 residues. Per germline, CDR1 SGDLS and CDR2 YYNGEE.

The CDR3 sequence is CASSTTGRNTEAFF. In DNA, the CDR3 is TGTGCCAGTAGTACTACAGGGAGGAACACTGAAGCTTTCTTT. The chain uses TRBV19 and TRBJ1-1, with D possibly matching TRBD1 (6 bases). The V gene lost 4 bases and the J gene lost 1 base, with 10 bases spanning the gap. From germline, CDR1 is LNHDA and CDR2 SQIVND (reference sequence). The CDR3 consists of 14 residues.

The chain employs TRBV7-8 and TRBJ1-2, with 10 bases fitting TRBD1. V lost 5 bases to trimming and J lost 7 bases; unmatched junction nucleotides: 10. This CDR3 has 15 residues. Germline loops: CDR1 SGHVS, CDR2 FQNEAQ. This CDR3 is CASSPRDRGSGGYTF. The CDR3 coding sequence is TGTGCCAGCAGCCCGCGGGACAGGGGATCGGGTGGCTACACCTTC.

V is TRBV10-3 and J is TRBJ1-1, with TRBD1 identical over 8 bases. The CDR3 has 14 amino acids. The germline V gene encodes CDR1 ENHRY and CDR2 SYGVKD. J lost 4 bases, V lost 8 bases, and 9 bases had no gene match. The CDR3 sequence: CAIGRPGGLTEAFF. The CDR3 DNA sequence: TGTGCCATCGGACGCCCAGGGGGCCTCACTGAAGCTTTCTTT.

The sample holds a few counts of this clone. As DNA, the CDR3 is TGTGCCAGCAGCCCGGACCCGGGGAGGATGACAGATACGCAGTATTTT. It specifies CASSPDPGRMTDTQYF. V gene TRBV7-3 combines with J gene TRBJ2-3; tentative D call: TRBD2 (6 bases). There are 16 residues in the CDR3. CDR1 is SGHTA, CDR2 FQGTGA, per germline. V was trimmed by 5 bases and J by 3 bases, leaving 18 bases between them.

The CDR3 spells CASSPGAGARYEQYF. CDR3 bases: TGTGCCAGCAGCCCAGGCGCGGGGGCGCGGTACGAGCAGTACTTC. J is TRBJ2-7 and V is TRBV7-3; TRBD2 is a possible D gene (7 bases). The CDR3 is 15 amino acids. The V gene's germline CDR1 is SGHTA and CDR2 FQGTGA. Trimming cost V 5 bases and J 4 bases, with 18 bases left between them.

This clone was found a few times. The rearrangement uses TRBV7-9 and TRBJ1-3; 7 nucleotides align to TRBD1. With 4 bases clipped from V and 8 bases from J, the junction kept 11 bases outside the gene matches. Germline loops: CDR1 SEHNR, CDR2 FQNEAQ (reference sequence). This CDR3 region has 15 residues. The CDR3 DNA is TGTGCCAGCAGCTCAACGGAAGAGGGGGCGTACACCATATATTTT. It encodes CASSSTEEGAYTIYF. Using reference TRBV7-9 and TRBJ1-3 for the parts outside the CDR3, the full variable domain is DTGVSQNPRHKITKRGQNVTFRCDPISEHNRLYWYRQTLGQGPEFLTYFQNEAQLEKSRLLSDRFSAERPKGSFSTLEIQRTEQGDSAMYLCASSSTEEGAYTIYFGEGSWLTVV.

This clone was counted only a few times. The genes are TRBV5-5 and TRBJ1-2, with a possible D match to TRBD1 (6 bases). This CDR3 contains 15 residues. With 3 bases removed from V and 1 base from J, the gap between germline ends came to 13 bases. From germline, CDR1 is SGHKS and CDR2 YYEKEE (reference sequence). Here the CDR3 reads CASSSPNRDNYGYTF. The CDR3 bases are TGTGCCAGCAGCTCACCAAACAGGGATAACTATGGCTACACCTTC.

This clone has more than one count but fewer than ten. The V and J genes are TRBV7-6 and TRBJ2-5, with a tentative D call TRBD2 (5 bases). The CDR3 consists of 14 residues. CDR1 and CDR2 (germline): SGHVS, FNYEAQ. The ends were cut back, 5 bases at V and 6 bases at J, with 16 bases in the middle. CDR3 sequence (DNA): TGTGCCAGCAGCCCCCCGCTAGCCCCAAAGACCCAGTACTTC. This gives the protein CASSPPLAPKTQYF.

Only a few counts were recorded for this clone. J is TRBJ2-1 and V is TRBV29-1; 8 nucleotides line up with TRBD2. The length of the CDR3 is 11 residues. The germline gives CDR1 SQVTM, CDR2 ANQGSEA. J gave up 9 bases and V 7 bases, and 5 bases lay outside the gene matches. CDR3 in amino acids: CSAKLAGEQFF. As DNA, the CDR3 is TGCAGCGCCAAGCTAGCGGGTGAGCAGTTCTTC.

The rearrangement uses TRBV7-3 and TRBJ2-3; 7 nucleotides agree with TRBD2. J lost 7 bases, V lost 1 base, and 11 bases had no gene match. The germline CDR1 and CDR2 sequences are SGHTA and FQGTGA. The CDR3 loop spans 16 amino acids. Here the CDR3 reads CASSLRASGLVNTQYF. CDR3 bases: TGTGCCAGCAGCTTAAGGGCTAGCGGACTTGTGAATACGCAGTATTTT.

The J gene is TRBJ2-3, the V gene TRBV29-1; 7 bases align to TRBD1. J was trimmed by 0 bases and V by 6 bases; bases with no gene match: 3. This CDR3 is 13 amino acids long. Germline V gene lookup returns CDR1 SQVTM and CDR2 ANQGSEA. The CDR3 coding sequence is TGCAGCGTCGGGACAGCGAGCACAGATACGCAGTATTTT. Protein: CSVGTASTDTQYF.

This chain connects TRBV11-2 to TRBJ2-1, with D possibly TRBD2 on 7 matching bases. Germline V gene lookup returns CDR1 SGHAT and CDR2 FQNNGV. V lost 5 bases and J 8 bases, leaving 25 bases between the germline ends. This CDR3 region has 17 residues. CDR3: CASSRGFQGREFDEQFF. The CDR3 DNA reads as TGTGCCAGCAGCAGGGGGTTTCAGGGGAGGGAGTTTGATGAGCAGTTCTTC.

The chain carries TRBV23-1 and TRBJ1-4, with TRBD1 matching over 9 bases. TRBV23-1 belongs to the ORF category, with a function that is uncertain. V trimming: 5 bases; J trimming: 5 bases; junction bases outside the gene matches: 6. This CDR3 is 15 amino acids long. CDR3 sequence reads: CASSTAGTGNEKLFF. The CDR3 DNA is TGCGCCAGCAGTACCGCCGGGACAGGGAATGAAAAACTGTTTTTT.

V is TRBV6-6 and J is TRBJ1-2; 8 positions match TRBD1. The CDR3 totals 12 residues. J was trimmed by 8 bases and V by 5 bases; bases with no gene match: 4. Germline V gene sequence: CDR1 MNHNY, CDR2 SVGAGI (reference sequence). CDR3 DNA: TGTGCCAGCAGTCGGGACAGGTGGGGCTACACCTTC. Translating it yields CASSRDRWGYTF.

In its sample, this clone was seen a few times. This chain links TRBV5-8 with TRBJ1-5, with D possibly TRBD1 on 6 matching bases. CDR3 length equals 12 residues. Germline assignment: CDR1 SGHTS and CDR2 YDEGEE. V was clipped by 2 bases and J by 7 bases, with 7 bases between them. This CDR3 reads CASSFRGQPQHF. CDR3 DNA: TGTGCCAGCAGCTTCAGGGGCCAGCCCCAGCATTTT.